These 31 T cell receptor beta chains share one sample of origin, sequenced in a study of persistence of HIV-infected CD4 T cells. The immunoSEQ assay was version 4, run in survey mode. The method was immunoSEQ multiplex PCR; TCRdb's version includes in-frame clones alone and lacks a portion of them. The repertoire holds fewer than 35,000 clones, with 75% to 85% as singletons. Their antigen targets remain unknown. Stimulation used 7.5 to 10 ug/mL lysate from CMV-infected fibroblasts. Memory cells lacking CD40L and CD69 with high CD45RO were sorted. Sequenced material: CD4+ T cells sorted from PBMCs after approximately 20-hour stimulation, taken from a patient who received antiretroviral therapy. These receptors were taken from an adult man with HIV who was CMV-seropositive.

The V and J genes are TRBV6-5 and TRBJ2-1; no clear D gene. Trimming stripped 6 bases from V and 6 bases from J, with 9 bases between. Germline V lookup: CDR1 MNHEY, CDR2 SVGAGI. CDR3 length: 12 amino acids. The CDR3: CASSQTFNEQFF. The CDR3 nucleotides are TGTGCCAGCAGCCAGACCTTCAATGAGCAGTTCTTC.

CDR3 residues: CASSQIGNEQFF. The CDR3 DNA reads as TGTGCCAGCAGCCAAATTGGTAATGAGCAGTTCTTC. The rearrangement uses TRBV3-1 (or the pseudogene TRBV3-2) and TRBJ2-1; D not certain. The V gene's germline CDR1 is LGHDT and CDR2 YNNKEL (reference sequence). The CDR3 extends over 12 amino acids. V was trimmed by 2 bases and J by 7 bases, leaving 6 bases between them.

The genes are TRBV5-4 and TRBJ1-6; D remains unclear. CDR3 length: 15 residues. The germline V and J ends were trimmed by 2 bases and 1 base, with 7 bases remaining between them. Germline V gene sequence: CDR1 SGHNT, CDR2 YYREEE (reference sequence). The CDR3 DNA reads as TGTGCCAGCAGCTTTTCGTTGTCCTATAATTCACCCCTCCACTTT. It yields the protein CASSFSLSYNSPLHF.

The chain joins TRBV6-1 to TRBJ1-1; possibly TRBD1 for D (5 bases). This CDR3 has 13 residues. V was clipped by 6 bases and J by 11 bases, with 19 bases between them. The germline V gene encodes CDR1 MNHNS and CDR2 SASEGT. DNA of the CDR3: TGTGCCAGCAGCCAATACCCGGCGGGGGTGGCTTTCTTT. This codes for CASSQYPAGVAFF.

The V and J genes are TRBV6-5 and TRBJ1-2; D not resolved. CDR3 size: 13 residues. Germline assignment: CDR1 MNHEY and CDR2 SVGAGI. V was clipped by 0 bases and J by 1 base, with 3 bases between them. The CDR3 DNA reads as TGTGCCAGCAGTTACTCGAGTAACTATGGCTACACCTTC. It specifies CASSYSSNYGYTF.

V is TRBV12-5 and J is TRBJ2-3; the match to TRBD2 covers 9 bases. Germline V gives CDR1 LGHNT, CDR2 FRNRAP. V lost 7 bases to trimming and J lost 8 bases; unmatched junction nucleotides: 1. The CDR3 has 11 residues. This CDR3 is CASASGVTQYF. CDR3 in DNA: TGTGCTAGTGCTAGCGGGGTTACGCAGTATTTT.

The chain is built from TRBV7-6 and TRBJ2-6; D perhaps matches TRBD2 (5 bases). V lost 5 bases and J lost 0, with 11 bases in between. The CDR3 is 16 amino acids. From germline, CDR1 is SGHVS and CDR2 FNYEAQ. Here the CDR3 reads CASSVGESSGANVLTF. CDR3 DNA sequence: TGTGCCAGCAGCGTCGGGGAGAGCTCTGGGGCCAACGTCCTGACTTTC.

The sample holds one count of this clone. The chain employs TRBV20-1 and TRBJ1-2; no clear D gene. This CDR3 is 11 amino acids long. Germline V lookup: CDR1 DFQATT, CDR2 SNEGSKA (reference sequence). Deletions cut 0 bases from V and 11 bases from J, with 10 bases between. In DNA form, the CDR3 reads TGCAGTGCTAGAGATATCGGCGGATACACCTTC. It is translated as CSARDIGGYTF.

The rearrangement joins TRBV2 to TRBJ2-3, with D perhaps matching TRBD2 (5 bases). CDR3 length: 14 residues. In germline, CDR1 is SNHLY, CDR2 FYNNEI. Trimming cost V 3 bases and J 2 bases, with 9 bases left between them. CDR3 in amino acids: CASSDSRATDTQYF. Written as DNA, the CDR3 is TGTGCCAGCAGTGACTCGCGGGCCACAGATACGCAGTATTTT.

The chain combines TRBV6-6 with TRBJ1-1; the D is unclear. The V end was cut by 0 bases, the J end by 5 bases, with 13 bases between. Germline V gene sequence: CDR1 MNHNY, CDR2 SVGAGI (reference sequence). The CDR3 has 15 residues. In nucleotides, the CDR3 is TGTGCCAGCAGTTACTCGATTGGTGGATGGACTGAAGCTTTCTTT. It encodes CASSYSIGGWTEAFF.

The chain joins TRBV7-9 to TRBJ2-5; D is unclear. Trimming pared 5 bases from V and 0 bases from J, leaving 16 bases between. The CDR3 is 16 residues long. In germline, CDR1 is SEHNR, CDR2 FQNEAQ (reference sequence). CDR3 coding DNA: TGTGCCAGCAGCCCCCCGGGCCTGGGGTACCAAGAGACCCAGTACTTC. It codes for CASSPPGLGYQETQYF.

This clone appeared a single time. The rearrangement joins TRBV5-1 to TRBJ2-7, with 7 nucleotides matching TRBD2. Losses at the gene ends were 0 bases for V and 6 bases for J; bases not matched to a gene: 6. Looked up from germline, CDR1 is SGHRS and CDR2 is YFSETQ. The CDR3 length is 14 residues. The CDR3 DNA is TGCGCCAGCAGCTTGGATCCGGGGGGAACCGAGCAGTACTTC. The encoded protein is CASSLDPGGTEQYF. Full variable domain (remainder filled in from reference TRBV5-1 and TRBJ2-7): KAGVTQTPRYLIKTRGQQVTLSCSPISGHRSVSWYQQTPGQGLQFLFEYFSETQRNKGNFPGRFSGRQFSNSRSEMNVSTLELGDSALYLCASSLDPGGTEQYFGPGTRLTVT.

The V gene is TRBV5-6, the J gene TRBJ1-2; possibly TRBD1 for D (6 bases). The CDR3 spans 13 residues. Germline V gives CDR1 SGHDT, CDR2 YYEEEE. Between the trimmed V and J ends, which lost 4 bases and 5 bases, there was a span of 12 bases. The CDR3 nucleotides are TGTGCCAGCAGCCCCCAGGGGTTATATGGCTACACCTTC. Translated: CASSPQGLYGYTF.

The CDR3 sequence: CASSQNKRGSGDTQYF. In DNA, the CDR3 is TGTGCCAGCAGCCAAAATAAGCGGGGGTCGGGAGATACGCAGTATTTT. This rearrangement joins TRBV5-4 to TRBJ2-3, with 8 bases that match TRBD2. CDR1 and CDR2 (germline): SGHNT, YYREEE (reference sequence). The trim removed 4 bases at V and 5 bases at J, leaving 12 bases unmatched. This CDR3 comprises 16 residues.

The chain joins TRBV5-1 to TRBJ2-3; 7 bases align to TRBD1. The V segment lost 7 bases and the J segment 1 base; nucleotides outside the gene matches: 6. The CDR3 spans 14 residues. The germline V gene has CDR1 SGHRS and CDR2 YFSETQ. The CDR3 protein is CASRTGVGTDTQYF. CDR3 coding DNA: TGCGCCAGCCGGACAGGCGTAGGCACAGATACGCAGTATTTT.

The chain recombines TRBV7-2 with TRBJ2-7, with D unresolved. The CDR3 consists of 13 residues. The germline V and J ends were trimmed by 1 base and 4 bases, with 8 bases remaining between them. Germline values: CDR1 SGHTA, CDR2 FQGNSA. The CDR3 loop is CASSLEAFYEQYF. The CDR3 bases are TGTGCCAGCAGCTTAGAGGCTTTTTACGAGCAGTACTTC.

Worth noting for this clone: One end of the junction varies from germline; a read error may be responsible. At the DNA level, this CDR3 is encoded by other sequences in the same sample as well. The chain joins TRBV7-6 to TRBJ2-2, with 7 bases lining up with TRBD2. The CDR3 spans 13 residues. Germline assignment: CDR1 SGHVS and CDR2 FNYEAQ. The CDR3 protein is CASSLAVTGELFF. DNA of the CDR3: TGTGCCAGCAGCCTAGCGGTCACCGGGGAGCTGTTTTTT.

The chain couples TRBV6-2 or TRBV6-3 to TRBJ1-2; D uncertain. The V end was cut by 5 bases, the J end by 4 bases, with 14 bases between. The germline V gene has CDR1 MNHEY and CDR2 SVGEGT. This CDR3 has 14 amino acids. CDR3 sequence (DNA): TGTGCCAGCAGTCCCATCGGCACCCTCTATGGCTACACCTTC. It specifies CASSPIGTLYGYTF.

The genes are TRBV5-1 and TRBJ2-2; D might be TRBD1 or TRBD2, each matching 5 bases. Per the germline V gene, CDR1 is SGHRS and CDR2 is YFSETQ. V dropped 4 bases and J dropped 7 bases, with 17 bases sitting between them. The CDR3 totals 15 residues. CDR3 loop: CASSGATGTIGELFF. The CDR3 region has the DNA TGCGCCAGCAGCGGGGCGACGGGGACGATCGGGGAGCTGTTTTTT.

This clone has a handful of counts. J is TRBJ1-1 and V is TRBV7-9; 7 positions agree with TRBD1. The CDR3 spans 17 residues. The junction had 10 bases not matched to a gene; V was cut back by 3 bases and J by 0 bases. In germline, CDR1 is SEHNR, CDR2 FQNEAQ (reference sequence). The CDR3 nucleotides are TGTGCCAGCAGCTTCTCTCCGGGACAGAGCATGAACACTGAAGCTTTCTTT. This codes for CASSFSPGQSMNTEAFF.

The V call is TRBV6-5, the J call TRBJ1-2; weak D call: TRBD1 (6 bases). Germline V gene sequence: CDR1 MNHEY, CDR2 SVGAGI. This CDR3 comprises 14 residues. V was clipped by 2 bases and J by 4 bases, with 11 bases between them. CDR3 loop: CASSYRTAAYGYTF. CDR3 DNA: TGTGCCAGCAGTTACAGGACAGCGGCCTATGGCTACACCTTC.

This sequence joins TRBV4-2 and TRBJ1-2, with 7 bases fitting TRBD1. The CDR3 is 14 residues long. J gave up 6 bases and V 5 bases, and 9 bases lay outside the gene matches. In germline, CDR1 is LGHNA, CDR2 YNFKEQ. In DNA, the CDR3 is TGTGCCAGCAGCGTTGGGACAGCCCAGGATGGCTACACCTTC. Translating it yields CASSVGTAQDGYTF.

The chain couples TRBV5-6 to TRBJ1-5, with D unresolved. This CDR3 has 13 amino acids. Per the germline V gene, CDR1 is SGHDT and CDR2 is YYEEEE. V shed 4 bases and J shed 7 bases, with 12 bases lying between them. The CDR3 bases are TGTGCCAGCAGCCTGGACTTGGGGCAGCCCCAGCATTTT. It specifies CASSLDLGQPQHF.

CDR3 bases: TGTGCCAGCAGTGAGGGACAGGGTTATCAGCCCCAGCATTTT. This encodes CASSEGQGYQPQHF. This chain joins TRBV2 and TRBJ1-5, with 9 bases that match TRBD1. V lost 3 bases, J lost 5 bases, and 2 bases stayed unmatched. This CDR3 spans 14 amino acids. CDR1 SNHLY and CDR2 FYNNEI come from the germline V gene. The variable domain in full, with the rest retrieved from reference TRBV2 and TRBJ1-5, is EPEVTQTPSHQVTQMGQEVILRCVPISNHLYFYWYRQILGQKVEFLVSFYNNEISEKSEIFDDQFSVERPDGSNFTLKIRSTKLEDSAMYFCASSEGQGYQPQHFGDGTRLSIL.

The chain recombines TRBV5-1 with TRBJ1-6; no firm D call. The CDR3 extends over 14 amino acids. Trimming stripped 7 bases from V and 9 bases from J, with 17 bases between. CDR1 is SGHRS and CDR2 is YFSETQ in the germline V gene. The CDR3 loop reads CASFVGLGSSPLHF. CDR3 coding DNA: TGCGCCAGCTTCGTTGGGCTCGGAAGTTCACCCCTCCACTTT.

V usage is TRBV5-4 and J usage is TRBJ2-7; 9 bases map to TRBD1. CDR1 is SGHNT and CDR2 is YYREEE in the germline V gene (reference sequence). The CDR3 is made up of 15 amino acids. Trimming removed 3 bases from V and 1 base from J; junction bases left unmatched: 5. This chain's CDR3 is CASSSGTGLSYEQYF. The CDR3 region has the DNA TGTGCCAGCAGCTCCGGGACAGGGCTTTCCTACGAGCAGTACTTC.

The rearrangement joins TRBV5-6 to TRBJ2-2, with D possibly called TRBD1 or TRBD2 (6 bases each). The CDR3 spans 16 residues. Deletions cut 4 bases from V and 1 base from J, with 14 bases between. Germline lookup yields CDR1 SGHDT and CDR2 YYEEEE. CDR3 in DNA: TGTGCCAGCAGCCTTCTGGGGGGCCTGAACACCGGGGAGCTGTTTTTT. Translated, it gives CASSLLGGLNTGELFF.

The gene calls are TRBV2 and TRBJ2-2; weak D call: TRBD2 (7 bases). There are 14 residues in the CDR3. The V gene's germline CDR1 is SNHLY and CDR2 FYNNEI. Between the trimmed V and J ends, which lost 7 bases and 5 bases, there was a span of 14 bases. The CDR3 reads CASKGGAVTGELFF. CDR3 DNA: TGTGCCAGCAAGGGGGGGGCCGTGACCGGGGAGCTGTTTTTT.

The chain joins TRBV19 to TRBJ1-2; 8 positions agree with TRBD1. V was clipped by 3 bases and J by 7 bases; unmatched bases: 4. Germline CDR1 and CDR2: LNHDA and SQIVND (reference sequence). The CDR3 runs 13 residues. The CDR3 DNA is TGTGCCAGTAGTATTCCAGGGGGCGGTGGCTACACCTTC. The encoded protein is CASSIPGGGGYTF.

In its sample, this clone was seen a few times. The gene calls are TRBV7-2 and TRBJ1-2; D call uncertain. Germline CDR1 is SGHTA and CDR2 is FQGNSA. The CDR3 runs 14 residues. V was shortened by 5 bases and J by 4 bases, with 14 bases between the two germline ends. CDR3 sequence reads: CASSPKEVSYGYTF. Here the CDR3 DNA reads TGTGCCAGCAGCCCCAAGGAGGTGAGCTATGGCTACACCTTC.

CDR3 DNA sequence: TGTGCCAGCAGCCAAGACGGGCCGCGGGGGGGCGCAGATACGCAGTATTTT. Its protein product is CASSQDGPRGGADTQYF. The chain combines TRBV14 with TRBJ2-3; 9 nucleotides agree with TRBD2. Germline assignment: CDR1 SGHDN and CDR2 FVKESK. J was trimmed by 4 bases and V by 0 bases; bases with no gene match: 8. There are 17 residues in the CDR3.